This T cell receptor (beta chain) comes out of a study of T cell responses to AZD1222 COVID-19 vaccine. Findings and caveats of the study: Nearly half of spike-specific TCRs reportedly target variant regions that are unmutated in the B.1.351 and B.1.1.7 variants. Clonal diversity was possibly underestimated, and the donors were mostly white British, with more females.

Between the trimmed V and J ends, which lost 0 bases and 4 bases, there was a span of 12 bases. The CDR3 has 15 residues. Germline values: CDR1 LGHNA, CDR2 YSLEER. Remarks on this clone: Its cognate antigen is unknown.

This table comes from immunoSEQ multiplex PCR, and its TCRdb copy is limited to in-frame clones, with some not included. The sample lists around 67,000 clones, 84% occurring once. J is TRBJ1-1 and V is TRBV4-3; maybe TRBD1 (5 bases). The sequence was collected from an adult in good health. The sequenced sample was peripheral blood, obtained on day 0 of AZD1222 vaccination. The CDR3 bases are TGCGCCAGCAGCCAAGATTCGGATAGGGGCACTGAAGCTTTCTTT. Amino acid sequence: CASSQDSDRGTEAFF.